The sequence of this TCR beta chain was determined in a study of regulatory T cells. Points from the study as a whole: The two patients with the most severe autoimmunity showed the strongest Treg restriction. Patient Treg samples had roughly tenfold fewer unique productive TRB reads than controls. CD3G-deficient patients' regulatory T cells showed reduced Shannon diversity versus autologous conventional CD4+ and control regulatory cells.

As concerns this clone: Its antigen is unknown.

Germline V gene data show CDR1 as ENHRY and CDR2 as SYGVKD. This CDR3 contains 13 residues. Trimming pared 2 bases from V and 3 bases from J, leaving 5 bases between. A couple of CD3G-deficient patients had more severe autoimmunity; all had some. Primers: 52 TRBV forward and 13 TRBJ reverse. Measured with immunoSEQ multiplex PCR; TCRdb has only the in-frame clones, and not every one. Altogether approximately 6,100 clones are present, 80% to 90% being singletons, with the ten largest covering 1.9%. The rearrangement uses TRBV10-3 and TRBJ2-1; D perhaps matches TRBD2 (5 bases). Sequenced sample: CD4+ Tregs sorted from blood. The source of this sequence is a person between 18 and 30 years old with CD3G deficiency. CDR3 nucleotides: TGTGCCATCAGTGAGCGGGGCTACAATGAGCAGTTCTTC. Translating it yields CAISERGYNEQFF.